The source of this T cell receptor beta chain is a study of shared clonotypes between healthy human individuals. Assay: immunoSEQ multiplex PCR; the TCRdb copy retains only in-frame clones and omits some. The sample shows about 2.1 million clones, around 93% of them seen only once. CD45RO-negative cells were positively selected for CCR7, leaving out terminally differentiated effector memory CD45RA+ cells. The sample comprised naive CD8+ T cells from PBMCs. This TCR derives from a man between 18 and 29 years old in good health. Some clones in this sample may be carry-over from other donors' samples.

The CDR3 protein is CASSEEILAGDEQYF. The CDR3, as DNA: TGTGCCAGCAGTGAAGAGATACTAGCGGGAGACGAGCAGTACTTC. V is TRBV6-1 and J is TRBJ2-7; 11 bases agree with TRBD2. The CDR3 has 15 residues. V was pared by 1 base and J by 5 bases, with 4 bases of the junction left unmatched. CDR1 and CDR2 from the germline V gene are MNHNS and SASEGT.